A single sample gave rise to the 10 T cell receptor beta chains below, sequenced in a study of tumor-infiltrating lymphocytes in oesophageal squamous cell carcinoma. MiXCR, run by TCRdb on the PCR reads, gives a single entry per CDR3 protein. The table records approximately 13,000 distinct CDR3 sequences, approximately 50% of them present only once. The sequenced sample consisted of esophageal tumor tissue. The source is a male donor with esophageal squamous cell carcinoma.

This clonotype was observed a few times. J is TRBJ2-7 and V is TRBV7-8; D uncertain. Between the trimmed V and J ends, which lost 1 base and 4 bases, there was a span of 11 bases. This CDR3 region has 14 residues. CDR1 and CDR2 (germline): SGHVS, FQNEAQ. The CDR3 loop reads CASSLDTRNYEQYF. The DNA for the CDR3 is TGTGCCAGCAGCTTAGATACCCGGAATTACGAGCAGTACTTC.

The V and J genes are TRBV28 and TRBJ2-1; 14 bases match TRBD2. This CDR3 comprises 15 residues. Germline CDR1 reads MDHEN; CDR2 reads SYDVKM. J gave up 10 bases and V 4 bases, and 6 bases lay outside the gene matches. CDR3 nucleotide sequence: TGTGCCAGCAGTTGGGGACTAGCGGGAGTGGGAGAGCAGTTCTTC. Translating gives CASSWGLAGVGEQFF.

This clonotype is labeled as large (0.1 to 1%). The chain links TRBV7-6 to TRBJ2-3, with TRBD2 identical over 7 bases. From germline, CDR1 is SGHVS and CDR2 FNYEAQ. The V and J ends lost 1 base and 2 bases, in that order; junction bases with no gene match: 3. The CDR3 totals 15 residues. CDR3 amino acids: CASSLGAGFTDTQYF. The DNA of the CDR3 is TGTGCCAGCAGCTTAGGAGCGGGGTTCACAGATACGCAGTATTTT.

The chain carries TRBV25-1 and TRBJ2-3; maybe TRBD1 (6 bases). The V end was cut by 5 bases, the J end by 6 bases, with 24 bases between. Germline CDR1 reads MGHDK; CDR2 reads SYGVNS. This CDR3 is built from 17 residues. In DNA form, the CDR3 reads TGTGCCAGCAGTAAGGGAGTAACAGGGTCCCCCGGGGATACGCAGTATTTT. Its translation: CASSKGVTGSPGDTQYF.

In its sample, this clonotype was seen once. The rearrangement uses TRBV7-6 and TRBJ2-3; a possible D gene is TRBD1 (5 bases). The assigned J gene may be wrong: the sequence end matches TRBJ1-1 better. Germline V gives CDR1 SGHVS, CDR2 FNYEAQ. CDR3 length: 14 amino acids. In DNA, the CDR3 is TGTGCCAGCAGCTTAGTAACAGGGAACACTGAAGCTTTCTTT. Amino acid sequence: CASSLVTGNTEAFF.

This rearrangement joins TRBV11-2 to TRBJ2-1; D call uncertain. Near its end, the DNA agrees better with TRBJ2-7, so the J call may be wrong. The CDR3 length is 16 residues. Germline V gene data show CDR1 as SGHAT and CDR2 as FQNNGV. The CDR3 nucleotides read TGTGCCAGCAGCTTAGACCCCGTGGGAAATTACAATGAGCAGTACTTC. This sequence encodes CASSLDPVGNYNEQYF.

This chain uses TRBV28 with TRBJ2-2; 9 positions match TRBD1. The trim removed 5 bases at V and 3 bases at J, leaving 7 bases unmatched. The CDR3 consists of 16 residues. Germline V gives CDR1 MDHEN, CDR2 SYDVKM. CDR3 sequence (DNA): TGTGCCAGCAGTATACAATACAGGGGGCACACCGGGGAGCTGTTTTTT. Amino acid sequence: CASSIQYRGHTGELFF.

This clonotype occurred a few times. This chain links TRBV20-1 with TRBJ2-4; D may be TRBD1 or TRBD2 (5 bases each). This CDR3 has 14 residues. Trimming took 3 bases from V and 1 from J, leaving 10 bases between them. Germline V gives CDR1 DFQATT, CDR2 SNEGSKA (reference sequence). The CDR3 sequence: CSASFRDAKNIQYF. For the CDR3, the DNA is TGCAGTGCTAGTTTTAGGGACGCCAAAAACATTCAGTACTTC.

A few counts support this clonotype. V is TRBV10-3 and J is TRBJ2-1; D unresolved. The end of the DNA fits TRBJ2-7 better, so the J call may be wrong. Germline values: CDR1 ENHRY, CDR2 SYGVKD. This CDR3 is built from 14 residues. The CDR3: CAISERLLAYEQYF. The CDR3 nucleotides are TGTGCCATCAGTGAGCGGTTACTTGCCTACGAGCAGTACTTC.

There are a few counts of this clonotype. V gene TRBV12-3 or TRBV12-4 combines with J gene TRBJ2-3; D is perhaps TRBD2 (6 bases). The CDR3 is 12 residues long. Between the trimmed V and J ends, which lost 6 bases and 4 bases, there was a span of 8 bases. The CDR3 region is CASSRLADTQYF. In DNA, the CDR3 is TGTGCCAGCAGCCGACTAGCAGATACGCAGTATTTT.